Each of the 30 T cell receptor beta chains below was sequenced from the same sample in a study of molecular identifiers for immune sequencing clone quantification. TCRdb called the PCR reads again in MiXCR, with one record for every CDR3 protein. The sample contains nearly 650,000 distinct CDR3 sequences, around 25% of which appear only once. The sample taken for sequencing was naive CD8+ T cells from blood, with Jurkat cell RNA spiked in. The subset here: FACS-sorted CD8+CD4-CCR7+CD45RA+ naive T cells. The receptors shown here come from a human donor in good health. Some libraries in this study had Jurkat cell RNA spiked in.

This chain connects TRBV28 to TRBJ2-7; 7 bases match TRBD1. The junction had 22 bases not matched to a gene; V was cut back by 5 bases and J by 9 bases. The CDR3 totals 17 residues. Per the germline V gene, CDR1 is MDHEN and CDR2 is SYDVKM. CDR3: CASSPWDSASLSKGQYF. For the CDR3, the DNA is TGTGCCAGCAGTCCCTGGGACAGCGCGTCTTTGTCTAAGGGGCAGTACTTC.

This clonotype was counted a single time. One junction end does not reproduce the germline sequence, and a read error may be involved. The rearrangement links TRBV6-2 or TRBV6-3 to TRBJ1-5, with TRBD1 as a possible D gene (5 bases). Germline loops: CDR1 MNHEY, CDR2 SVGEGT. This CDR3 has 13 residues. CDR3 nucleotides: TGTGCCAGCACTGGGGGGGTTACCGTGGCCCGGCCTTTT. As protein: CASTGGVTVARPF.

The rearrangement joins TRBV7-9 to TRBJ2-1; D unresolved. V lost 2 bases and J lost 6, with 5 bases in between. Germline values: CDR1 SEHNR, CDR2 FQNEAQ (reference sequence). The CDR3 spans 12 residues. The CDR3 loop is CASSLSPNEQFF. For the CDR3, the DNA is TGTGCCAGCAGCTTATCTCCCAATGAGCAGTTCTTC.

This clonotype was picked up many times. This sequence joins TRBV28 and TRBJ1-2; D may be TRBD1 (6 bases). There are 14 residues in the CDR3. V was trimmed by 4 bases and J by 4 bases, leaving 13 bases between them. In germline, CDR1 is MDHEN, CDR2 SYDVKM. CDR3 sequence: CASSSYRELYGYTF. The CDR3 nucleotides read TGTGCCAGCAGTTCCTACAGGGAACTCTATGGCTACACCTTC.

This clonotype was seen ten or more times. The chain links TRBV5-5 to TRBJ2-7, with 9 bases aligning to TRBD2. Germline trimming cut 1 base from V and 4 bases from J; bases unmatched to any gene: 3. This CDR3 region has 14 residues. Germline V gene sequence: CDR1 SGHKS, CDR2 YYEKEE (reference sequence). CDR3 sequence (DNA): TGTGCCAGCAGCTTGCTCCTAGCGGGGTACGAGCAGTACTTC. Protein: CASSLLLAGYEQYF.

Of note for this clonotype: A much bigger clone sits one base away, suggesting this may be a read error. This sequence joins TRBV7-9 and TRBJ2-7; maybe TRBD2 (5 bases). The germline CDR1 and CDR2 sequences are SEHNR and FQNEAQ (reference sequence). The ends were cut back, 5 bases at V and 3 bases at J, with 17 bases in the middle. The CDR3 is 15 residues long. Written as DNA, the CDR3 is TGTGCCAGCAGCCCAGCCGCGGGCAGGTACTACGAGCAGTACTTC. This encodes CASSPAAGRYYEQYF.

Concerning this clonotype: It may be a read error: a sequence one base away is much more abundant. This is likely a read error, given that the CDR3 carries no conserved phenylalanine or tryptophan at its end. The CDR3 is CASSQDWGVYTEAFL. The CDR3 region has the DNA TGCGCCAGCAGCCAAGATTGGGGGGTGTACACTGAAGCTTTCCTT. The chain couples TRBV4-3 to TRBJ1-1, with D maybe TRBD1 (5 bases). With 0 bases removed from V and 3 bases from J, the gap between germline ends came to 11 bases. This CDR3 comprises 15 residues. Germline V gene sequence: CDR1 LGHNA, CDR2 YSLEER.

Points on this clonotype: A much larger clone lies a single base off, so this may be a read error. The chain joins TRBV4-1 to TRBJ2-1, with D uncertain. Between the trimmed V and J ends, which lost 0 bases and 8 bases, there was a span of 14 bases. The CDR3 loop spans 15 amino acids. Germline CDR1 is MGHRA and CDR2 is YSYEKL. The CDR3 protein is CASSQDSITEDEQFF. CDR3 DNA: TGCGCCAGCAGCCAAGATAGTATTACAGAGGATGAGCAGTTCTTC.

The chain has TRBV2 and TRBJ1-5; TRBD1 agrees at 7 bases. Per the germline V gene, CDR1 is SNHLY and CDR2 is FYNNEI. The CDR3 has 14 amino acids. The junction had 4 bases not matched to a gene; V was cut back by 6 bases and J by 2 bases. CDR3 sequence reads: CASRRGTGNQPQHF. CDR3 DNA: TGTGCCAGCAGAAGAGGGACAGGCAATCAGCCCCAGCATTTT. Complete variable domain (other parts from reference TRBV2 and TRBJ1-5): EPEVTQTPSHQVTQMGQEVILRCVPISNHLYFYWYRQILGQKVEFLVSFYNNEISEKSEIFDDQFSVERPDGSNFTLKIRSTKLEDSAMYFCASRRGTGNQPQHFGDGTRLSIL.

This sequence joins TRBV19 and TRBJ1-5, with unresolved D. Trimming took off 9 bases at V and 7 bases at J, with 16 bases between the two ends. The CDR3 contains 13 residues. The germline gives CDR1 LNHDA, CDR2 SQIVND (reference sequence). The CDR3 DNA reads TGTGCCAGCCAGGACGGCCCCCGGCAGCCCCAGCATTTT. Encoded protein: CASQDGPRQPQHF.

The chain carries TRBV27 and TRBJ2-7; TRBD1 agrees at 8 bases. After removal of 6 bases from V and 4 bases from J, the junction contained 11 bases not matched to a gene. The CDR3 runs to 15 residues. The germline CDR1 and CDR2 sequences are MNHEY and SMNVEV (reference sequence). The CDR3 sequence is CASSFFGTGGYEQYF. The CDR3 nucleotides are TGTGCCAGCAGCTTCTTCGGGACAGGAGGGTACGAGCAGTACTTC.

This clonotype turned up a few times. The chain carries TRBV6-2 or TRBV6-3 and TRBJ1-5, with D unclear. The CDR3 contains 14 residues. The ends were cut back, 6 bases at V and 1 base at J, with 10 bases in the middle. Germline lookup yields CDR1 MNHEY and CDR2 SVGEGT. The CDR3 bases are TGTGCCAGCAGCCCCGGCATAAGCAATCAGCCCCAGCATTTT. As protein: CASSPGISNQPQHF.

The table lists this clonotype with many counts. The chain uses TRBV6-2 or TRBV6-3 and TRBJ2-7; possibly TRBD2 for D (7 bases). CDR3 length equals 14 residues. In germline, CDR1 is MNHEY, CDR2 SVGEGT. The ends were cut back, 7 bases at V and 2 bases at J, with 15 bases in the middle. The CDR3 DNA sequence: TGTGCCAGCAACGACGGGGGGCCCGCCTACGAGCAGTACTTC. Translating it yields CASNDGGPAYEQYF.

The chain employs TRBV7-9 and TRBJ2-1; 7 nucleotides match TRBD2. This CDR3 has 18 residues. The germline gives CDR1 SEHNR, CDR2 FQNEAQ (reference sequence). Trimming cost V 3 bases and J 2 bases; bases outside gene matches: 13. CDR3 bases: TGTGCCAGCAGCTTTGGGTTTGATGTCGGGGGGACCTACAATGAGCAGTTCTTC. Translating it yields CASSFGFDVGGTYNEQFF. The complete variable domain, with remaining parts taken from reference TRBV7-9 and TRBJ2-1, reads DTGVSQNPRHKITKRGQNVTFRCDPISEHNRLYWYRQTLGQGPEFLTYFQNEAQLEKSRLLSDRFSAERPKGSFSTLEIQRTEQGDSAMYLCASSFGFDVGGTYNEQFFGPGTRLTVL.

This clonotype was seen more than once but under ten times. The chain couples TRBV19 to TRBJ2-1; 12 bases match TRBD2. V was pared by 5 bases and J by 10 bases, with 15 bases of the junction left unmatched. The germline gives CDR1 LNHDA, CDR2 SQIVND (reference sequence). There are 17 residues in the CDR3. The CDR3 nucleotides read TGTGCCAGTAGTCTTGGGACTAGCGGGCTCCTGGAATGGGAGCAGTTCTTC. This sequence encodes CASSLGTSGLLEWEQFF.

This clonotype turned up a few times. Since a much larger clone is just one base distant, this may be a read error. The chain carries TRBV12-5 and TRBJ2-7, with D unresolved. Per germline, CDR1 LGHNT and CDR2 FRNRAP. The V end was cut by 7 bases, the J end by 2 bases, with 12 bases between. The CDR3 runs 13 residues. CDR3 bases: TGTGCTAGTGCCCCGTACCTACCCTACGAGCAGTACTTC. Protein product: CASAPYLPYEQYF.

J is TRBJ1-1 and V is TRBV30; TRBD1 is a possible D gene (6 bases). V lost 8 bases and J 1 base, leaving 11 bases between the germline ends. CDR1 GTSNPN and CDR2 SVGIG come from the germline V gene (reference sequence). The CDR3 has 12 residues. CDR3 coding DNA: TGTGCCGGGGGCAGGGCGAACACTGAAGCTTTCTTT. Translation gives CAGGRANTEAFF.

V and J are TRBV4-3 and TRBJ1-2, with TRBD1 matching over 7 bases. There are 16 residues in the CDR3. CDR1 and CDR2 from the germline V gene are LGHNA and YSLEER. With 4 bases clipped from V and 2 bases from J, the junction kept 10 bases outside the gene matches. CDR3 protein: CASSLQGKQGNYGYTF. DNA for the CDR3: TGCGCCAGCAGCCTACAGGGGAAACAAGGAAACTATGGCTACACCTTC.

This clonotype has just a few counts. The chain recombines TRBV6-6 with TRBJ2-1, with D possibly matching TRBD1 (5 bases). This CDR3 is 13 amino acids long. Trimming left V 8 bases short and J 9 bases short, with 17 bases between. Germline V lookup: CDR1 MNHNY, CDR2 SVGAGI (reference sequence). The CDR3 here is CASGAAPHGEQFF. The CDR3 coding sequence is TGTGCCAGCGGGGCGGCCCCCCACGGTGAGCAGTTCTTC.

The V call is TRBV11-2, the J call TRBJ2-7; 10 nucleotides line up with TRBD1. In germline, CDR1 is SGHAT, CDR2 FQNNGV. With V trimmed by 4 bases and J by 4 bases, 4 bases remained unmatched. This CDR3 region has 14 residues. CDR3 sequence (DNA): TGTGCCAGCAGCTGGGACAGGGGTTGGTACGAGCAGTACTTC. This codes for CASSWDRGWYEQYF.

This clonotype was seen a few times. The chain links TRBV6-5 to TRBJ2-2; TRBD1 matches at 7 bases. With V trimmed by 8 bases and J by 4 bases, 13 bases remained unmatched. Germline CDR1 MNHEY, CDR2 SVGAGI. The CDR3 extends over 16 amino acids. For the CDR3, the DNA is TGTGCCAGCTCCCAGGGGGTCTCGCTGAGCACCGGGGAGCTGTTTTTT. It encodes CASSQGVSLSTGELFF.

The chain carries TRBV12-3 or TRBV12-4 and TRBJ1-5; unclear D gene. Trimming took off 1 base at V and 4 bases at J, with 8 bases between the two ends. The CDR3 is 14 residues long. The CDR3 here is CASSLGVRNQPQHF. CDR3 nucleotide sequence: TGTGCCAGCAGTTTAGGGGTACGGAATCAGCCCCAGCATTTT.

The chain links TRBV4-1 to TRBJ2-5; the D gene is possibly TRBD2 (6 bases). CDR3 size: 15 residues. Germline V gene data show CDR1 as MGHRA and CDR2 as YSYEKL. V was cut by 0 bases and J by 4 bases, with 12 bases left in between. The CDR3 loop is CASSQDPGVGETQYF. The CDR3, as DNA: TGCGCCAGCAGCCAAGATCCGGGGGTAGGAGAGACCCAGTACTTC.

For this clonotype: A much bigger clone sits one base away, suggesting this may be a read error. The V and J genes are TRBV12-3 or TRBV12-4 and TRBJ1-2, with a possible D match to TRBD1 (6 bases). The length of the CDR3 is 13 residues. The V end was cut by 6 bases, the J end by 8 bases, with 16 bases between. The DNA for the CDR3 is TGTGCCAGCAGATCAGGGGTCTCGGCGGGCTACACCTTC. Encoded protein: CASRSGVSAGYTF.

This clonotype was seen at least ten times. The chain is built from TRBV4-1 and TRBJ1-1, with D perhaps TRBD1 (6 bases). Looked up from germline, CDR1 is MGHRA and CDR2 is YSYEKL. Trimming cost V 2 bases and J 5 bases, with 15 bases left between them. There are 15 residues in the CDR3. CDR3 in DNA: TGCGCCAGCAGCCAAAGAATCCAGGGGCGGACTGAAGCTTTCTTT. Its protein product is CASSQRIQGRTEAFF.

This clonotype was seen a handful of times. The rearrangement uses TRBV11-2 and TRBJ1-3; D not certain. This CDR3 region has 14 residues. Trimming pared 4 bases from V and 0 bases from J, leaving 7 bases between. Germline CDR1 reads SGHAT; CDR2 reads FQNNGV. CDR3 bases: TGTGCCAGCAGCTATTCAAGCTCTGGAAACACCATATATTTT. Its protein is CASSYSSSGNTIYF.

Remarks on this clonotype: A read error is possible here, since a much larger clone lies one base away. The rearrangement links TRBV4-1 to TRBJ2-1; TRBD1 matches at 9 bases. The CDR3 sequence is 16 residues long. The J segment lost 9 bases and the V segment lost 0 bases, leaving 9 bases of the junction unmatched. Germline loops: CDR1 MGHRA, CDR2 YSYEKL. CDR3 coding DNA: TGCGCCAGCAGCCAAGAAGGGGACAGGGCTTACGGTGAGCAGTTCTTC. This sequence encodes CASSQEGDRAYGEQFF.

The chain combines TRBV2 with TRBJ2-3, with 9 bases lining up with TRBD2. Trimming at V came to 2 bases and at J to 6 bases, leaving 9 bases not matched to a gene. The CDR3 has 16 amino acids. In germline, CDR1 is SNHLY, CDR2 FYNNEI. The CDR3 here is CASSEWAGGGADTQYF. The DNA for the CDR3 is TGTGCCAGCAGTGAATGGGCGGGGGGGGGAGCGGATACGCAGTATTTT. The complete variable domain, with remaining parts taken from reference TRBV2 and TRBJ2-3, reads EPEVTQTPSHQVTQMGQEVILRCVPISNHLYFYWYRQILGQKVEFLVSFYNNEISEKSEIFDDQFSVERPDGSNFTLKIRSTKLEDSAMYFCASSEWAGGGADTQYFGPGTRLTVL.

In regard to this clonotype: The junction differs from germline at one of its ends, possibly a read error. The chain links TRBV27 to TRBJ1-1, with 7 positions matching TRBD1. In germline, CDR1 is MNHEY, CDR2 SMNVEV (reference sequence). The CDR3 loop spans 11 amino acids. The CDR3 spells CASSWGTEALF. As DNA, the CDR3 is TGTGCGAGCAGTTGGGGGACAGAAGCTCTCTTT.

The chain couples TRBV12-3 or TRBV12-4 to TRBJ1-3; the D is unclear. This CDR3 spans 13 amino acids. The ends were cut back, 3 bases at V and 7 bases at J, with 10 bases in the middle. The CDR3 reads CASSFRAQNTIYF. DNA of the CDR3: TGTGCCAGCAGTTTTAGGGCCCAGAACACCATATATTTT.